The clone carrying this T cell receptor beta chain was observed at least ten times. Its target is not known. Indicated time point: healthy volunteer bleed at 6 weeks. The template was total RNA from unfractionated whole blood. The sample originates from a study of human T cells and chemical hapten exposure. Study conclusions and caveats: No shift was seen in TCRs above 1 in 1000 frequency with DPC sensitization.

Losses at the gene ends were 2 bases for V and 6 bases for J; bases not matched to a gene: 4. CDR1 and CDR2 (germline): MDHEN, SYDVKM. The CDR3 is 14 residues long. The library tagged each cDNA molecule with unique molecular identifiers. Study processing details: Sequenced samples showed a median of 95,638 TCRs each, with counts running from about 22,000 to 700,000. One entry per CDR3 protein, called by TCRdb with MiXCR from the RACE reads. None of the V and J calls come from the authors' own analysis; TCRdb made them. The sample includes 65,000 or so distinct CDR3 sequences, roughly 6.1% seen only once; the top ten take 3% to 4%.

Material for sequencing was whole blood. The V call is TRBV28, the J call TRBJ2-7; 10 nucleotides line up with TRBD1. This TCR was recovered from a female donor in good health. Some clones in this sample may be carry-over from other donors' samples. Here the CDR3 DNA reads TGTGCCAGCAGTTTAATTGACAGGGGGCCCGAGCAGTACTTC. It encodes CASSLIDRGPEQYF.